The 20 T cell receptor beta chains presented below share a single source sample, sequenced in a study of cytomegalovirus exposure and HLA in healthy donors. Vbeta (60) and Jbeta (13) primers were used in the PCR. Using immunoSEQ multiplex PCR, the repertoire was profiled, and TCRdb retains in-frame clones only, with some absent. The sample has about 180,000 clones, 81% seen once. Specimen: PBMCs. Receptors were obtained from a woman younger than 30 in good health and CMV-seropositive.

This CDR3 reads CASNEGGKSEAFF. DNA for the CDR3: TGTGCCAGCAACGAGGGAGGGAAATCTGAAGCTTTCTTT. The chain combines TRBV25-1 with TRBJ1-1; D remains unclear. This CDR3 is 13 amino acids long. Germline V lookup: CDR1 MGHDK, CDR2 SYGVNS. V was clipped by 7 bases and J by 6 bases, with 15 bases between them.

The V call is TRBV9, the J call TRBJ1-4, with 7 bases aligning to TRBD1. The CDR3 consists of 13 residues. The V segment lost 3 bases and the J segment 13 bases; nucleotides outside the gene matches: 9. Looked up from germline, CDR1 is SGDLS and CDR2 is YYNGEE. The CDR3 loop is CASSAIQTGALFF. CDR3 DNA: TGTGCCAGCAGCGCCATACAAACAGGGGCACTGTTTTTT.

V gene TRBV11-2 combines with J gene TRBJ1-2; 9 bases line up with TRBD1. The trim removed 1 base at V and 8 bases at J, leaving 17 bases unmatched. CDR3 length equals 18 residues. The germline CDR1 and CDR2 sequences are SGHAT and FQNNGV. Written as DNA, the CDR3 is TGTGCCAGCAGCTTAGCCGGGACAGGGTTGTTTGGATACGCGGGCTACACCTTC. This gives the protein CASSLAGTGLFGYAGYTF. Drawing the rest from reference TRBV11-2 and TRBJ1-2, the complete variable domain is EAGVAQSPRYKIIEKRQSVAFWCNPISGHATLYWYQQILGQGPKLLIQFQNNGVVDDSQLPKDRFSAERLKGVDSTLKIQPAKLEDSAVYLCASSLAGTGLFGYAGYTFGSGTRLTVV.

The genes are TRBV2 and TRBJ2-2, with a possible D match to TRBD2 (7 bases). CDR3 length equals 17 residues. The ends were cut back, 8 bases at V and 4 bases at J, with 23 bases in the middle. The germline gives CDR1 SNHLY, CDR2 FYNNEI. The CDR3 is CASGQGRGAVGTGELFF. DNA for the CDR3: TGTGCCAGCGGGCAGGGGAGGGGGGCCGTCGGCACCGGGGAGCTGTTTTTT.

This chain links TRBV18 with TRBJ2-1; possibly TRBD2 for D (5 bases). V was trimmed by 4 bases and J by 0 bases, leaving 10 bases between them. This CDR3 has 15 residues. Germline CDR1 is KGHSH and CDR2 is LQKENI. The CDR3 coding sequence is TGTGCCAGCTCACTATTGGGGAGCTCCTACAATGAGCAGTTCTTC. Translation gives CASSLLGSSYNEQFF.

The J gene is TRBJ2-7, the V gene TRBV5-1, with 8 bases that match TRBD1. V lost 3 bases and J lost 2; bases outside the gene matches: 4. Germline V gives CDR1 SGHRS, CDR2 YFSETQ. The CDR3 is 14 residues long. The CDR3 DNA sequence: TGCGCCAGCAGCTCACAGGGGGTACCCTACGAGCAGTACTTC. This codes for CASSSQGVPYEQYF.

This chain links TRBV5-6 with TRBJ1-4, with D perhaps matching TRBD1 (5 bases). Germline CDR1 reads SGHDT; CDR2 reads YYEEEE. The ends were cut back, 2 bases at V and 3 bases at J, with 8 bases in the middle. CDR3 size: 14 residues. CDR3 bases: TGTGCCAGCAGCTTACTGACAGCTAATGAAAAACTGTTTTTT. It yields the protein CASSLLTANEKLFF.

The rearrangement links TRBV7-3 to TRBJ2-5; 11 bases fit TRBD2. V gave up 2 bases and J gave up 5 bases; unmatched junction bases: 4. Germline loops: CDR1 SGHTA, CDR2 FQGTGA. The CDR3 length is 15 residues. The CDR3 loop reads CASSLQLAGDETQYF. CDR3 nucleotides: TGTGCCAGCAGCTTACAACTAGCGGGGGACGAGACCCAGTACTTC.

The chain has TRBV5-1 and TRBJ1-1; 9 bases map to TRBD1. Germline loops: CDR1 SGHRS, CDR2 YFSETQ. The V segment lost 4 bases and the J segment 0 bases; nucleotides outside the gene matches: 13. This CDR3 spans 18 amino acids. The CDR3 DNA reads as TGCGCCAGCAGCCCAAGTCTGGACAGGGGTGCCCTGAACACTGAAGCTTTCTTT. Its protein product is CASSPSLDRGALNTEAFF.

The chain is built from TRBV9 and TRBJ2-3; 9 nucleotides match TRBD2. Germline-derived CDR1 and CDR2 are SGDLS and YYNGEE. V lost 2 bases and J lost 4; bases outside the gene matches: 5. This CDR3 spans 15 amino acids. The CDR3 sequence is CASSVRGGRADTQYF. DNA of the CDR3: TGTGCCAGCAGCGTGCGGGGGGGCCGGGCAGATACGCAGTATTTT.

The chain recombines TRBV6-6 with TRBJ2-4, with TRBD2 as a possible D gene (5 bases). The V end was cut by 2 bases, the J end by 2 bases, with 10 bases between. Looked up from germline, CDR1 is MNHNY and CDR2 is SVGAGI (reference sequence). The CDR3 sequence is 15 residues long. For the CDR3, the DNA is TGTGCCAGCAGTTACACGGGGAATCCCAAAAACATTCAGTACTTC. Its protein product is CASSYTGNPKNIQYF.

The chain is built from TRBV6-6 and TRBJ2-7, with unresolved D. Germline V lookup: CDR1 MNHNY, CDR2 SVGAGI (reference sequence). The CDR3 has 11 amino acids. Deletions cut 8 bases from V and 3 bases from J, with 8 bases between. In nucleotides, the CDR3 is TGTGCCAGCCGAGGCAACTACGAGCAGTACTTC. Amino acid sequence: CASRGNYEQYF.

The gene calls are TRBV6-7 and TRBJ2-7; 12 nucleotides agree with TRBD1. TRBV6-7 is an open reading frame whose function is uncertain. With V trimmed by 0 bases and J by 7 bases, 10 bases remained unmatched. The CDR3 consists of 17 residues. CDR3 nucleotide sequence: TGTGCCAGCAGTTACTCGTTTCAGGGACAGGGGGCTAGAGAGCAGTACTTC. Protein product: CASSYSFQGQGAREQYF.

The V and J genes are TRBV7-8 and TRBJ1-5, with a possible D match to TRBD1 (5 bases). Germline CDR1 is SGHVS and CDR2 is FQNEAQ. The CDR3 consists of 15 residues. The V end lost 3 bases, the J end lost 5 bases, and 14 bases lay between the germline ends. The CDR3 sequence is CASSFGRRADQPQHF. Here the CDR3 DNA reads TGTGCCAGCAGCTTTGGGCGCAGGGCCGATCAGCCCCAGCATTTT.

The chain couples TRBV27 to TRBJ2-7; 7 bases align to TRBD2. Unmatched junction bases numbered 3, after V lost 6 bases and J lost 4 bases. CDR1 and CDR2 (germline): MNHEY, SMNVEV (reference sequence). This CDR3 is built from 12 residues. The CDR3 DNA reads TGTGCCAGCAGGACGGGGGGATACGAGCAGTACTTC. As protein: CASRTGGYEQYF.

This clone has a single count. The rearrangement joins TRBV6-6 to TRBJ1-1; D gene unclear. Germline CDR1 reads MNHNY; CDR2 reads SVGAGI (reference sequence). Trimming pared 8 bases from V and 4 bases from J, leaving 8 bases between. This CDR3 is 11 amino acids long. CDR3 in amino acids: CASGEGTEAFF. The CDR3 DNA reads TGTGCCAGCGGAGAGGGCACTGAAGCTTTCTTT.

The chain couples TRBV23-1 to TRBJ2-3, with 9 bases identical to TRBD1. TRBV23-1 is filed as an ORF, its function uncertain. The V segment lost 0 bases and the J segment 0 bases; nucleotides outside the gene matches: 1. This CDR3 is built from 16 residues. The CDR3 is CASSQSDRGSTDTQYF. The CDR3 coding sequence is TGCGCCAGCAGTCAATCGGACAGGGGAAGCACAGATACGCAGTATTTT.

This chain connects TRBV7-8 to TRBJ2-3; tentative D call: TRBD2 (7 bases). CDR3 length equals 17 residues. Trimming pared 5 bases from V and 3 bases from J, leaving 21 bases between. CDR1 is SGHVS, CDR2 FQNEAQ, per germline. The CDR3 DNA follows: TGTGCCAGCAGCACCCCCCTGGGGGCGGGGGAGACAGATACGCAGTATTTT. It specifies CASSTPLGAGETDTQYF.

The chain combines TRBV18 with TRBJ2-3; 13 bases agree with TRBD2. Trimming at V came to 2 bases and at J to 5 bases, leaving 4 bases not matched to a gene. The germline V gene encodes CDR1 KGHSH and CDR2 LQKENI. The CDR3 extends over 16 amino acids. CDR3 amino acids: CASSPTSGGAGDTQYF. CDR3 bases: TGTGCCAGCTCACCAACTAGCGGGGGGGCTGGAGATACGCAGTATTTT.

The V gene is TRBV29-1, the J gene TRBJ2-5; 7 nucleotides match TRBD2. The V gene end was trimmed by 7 bases and the J gene end by 1 base; junction bases not matched to a gene: 6. The V gene's germline CDR1 is SQVTM and CDR2 ANQGSEA. The CDR3 has 13 amino acids. This CDR3 is CSAEAGTQETQYF. For the CDR3, the DNA is TGCAGCGCCGAAGCGGGGACCCAAGAGACCCAGTACTTC.